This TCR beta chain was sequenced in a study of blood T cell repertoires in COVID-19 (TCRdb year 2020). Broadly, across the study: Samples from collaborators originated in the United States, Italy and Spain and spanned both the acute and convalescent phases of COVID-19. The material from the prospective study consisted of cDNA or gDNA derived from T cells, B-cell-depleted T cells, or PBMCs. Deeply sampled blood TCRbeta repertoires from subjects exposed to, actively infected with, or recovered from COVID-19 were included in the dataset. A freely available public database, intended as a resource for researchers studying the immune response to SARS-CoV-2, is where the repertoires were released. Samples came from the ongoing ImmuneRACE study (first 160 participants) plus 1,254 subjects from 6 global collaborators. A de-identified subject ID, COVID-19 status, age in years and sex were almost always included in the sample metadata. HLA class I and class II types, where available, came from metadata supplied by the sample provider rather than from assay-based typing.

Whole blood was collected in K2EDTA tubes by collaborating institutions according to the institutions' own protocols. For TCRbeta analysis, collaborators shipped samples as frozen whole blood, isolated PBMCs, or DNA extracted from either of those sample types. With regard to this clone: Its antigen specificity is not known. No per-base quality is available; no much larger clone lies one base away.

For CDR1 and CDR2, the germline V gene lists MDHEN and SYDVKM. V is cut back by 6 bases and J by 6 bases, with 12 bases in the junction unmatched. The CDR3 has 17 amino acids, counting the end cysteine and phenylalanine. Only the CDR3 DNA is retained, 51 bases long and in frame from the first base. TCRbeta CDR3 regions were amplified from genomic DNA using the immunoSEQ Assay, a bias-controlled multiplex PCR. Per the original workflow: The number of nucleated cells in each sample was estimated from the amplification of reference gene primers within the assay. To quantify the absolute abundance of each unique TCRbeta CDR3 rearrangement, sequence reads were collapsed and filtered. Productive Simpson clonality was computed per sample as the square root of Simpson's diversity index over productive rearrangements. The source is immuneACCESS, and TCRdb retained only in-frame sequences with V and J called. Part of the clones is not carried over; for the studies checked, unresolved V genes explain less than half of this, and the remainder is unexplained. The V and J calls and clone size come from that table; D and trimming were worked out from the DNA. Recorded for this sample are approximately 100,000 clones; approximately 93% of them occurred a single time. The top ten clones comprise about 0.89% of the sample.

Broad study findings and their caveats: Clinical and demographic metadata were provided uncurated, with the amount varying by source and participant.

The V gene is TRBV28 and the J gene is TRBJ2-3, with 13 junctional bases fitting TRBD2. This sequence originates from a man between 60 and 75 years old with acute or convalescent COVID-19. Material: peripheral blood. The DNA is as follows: TGTGCCAGCAGCTCGCCGGGACTAGCGGGGAGGGTGGATACGCAGTATTTT. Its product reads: CASSSPGLAGRVDTQYF.